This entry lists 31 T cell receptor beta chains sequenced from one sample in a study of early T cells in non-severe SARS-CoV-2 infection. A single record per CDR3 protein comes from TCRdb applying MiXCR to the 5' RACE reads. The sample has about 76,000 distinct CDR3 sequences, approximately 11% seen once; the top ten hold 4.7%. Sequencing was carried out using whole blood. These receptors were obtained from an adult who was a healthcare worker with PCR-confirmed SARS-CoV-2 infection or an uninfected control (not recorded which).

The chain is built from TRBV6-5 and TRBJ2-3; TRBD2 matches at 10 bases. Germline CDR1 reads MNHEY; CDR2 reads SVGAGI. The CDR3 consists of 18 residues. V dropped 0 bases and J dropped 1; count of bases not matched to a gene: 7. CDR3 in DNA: TGTGCCAGCAGTTACTCGGCTAGCGGGGGCCTTGGCACAGATACGCAGTATTTT. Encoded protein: CASSYSASGGLGTDTQYF.

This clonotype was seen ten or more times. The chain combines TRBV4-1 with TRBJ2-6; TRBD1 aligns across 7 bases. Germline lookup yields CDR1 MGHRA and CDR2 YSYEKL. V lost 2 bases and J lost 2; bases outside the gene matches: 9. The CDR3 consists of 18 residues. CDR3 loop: CASSQLDRVYTGANVLTF. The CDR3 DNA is TGCGCCAGCAGCCAACTCGACAGGGTCTATACTGGGGCCAACGTCCTGACTTTC.

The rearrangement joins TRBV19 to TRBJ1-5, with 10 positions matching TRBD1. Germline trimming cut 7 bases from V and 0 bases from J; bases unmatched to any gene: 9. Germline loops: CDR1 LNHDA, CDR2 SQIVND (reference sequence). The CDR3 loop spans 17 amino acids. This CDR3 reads CASTPRDRGASNQPQHF. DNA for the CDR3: TGTGCCAGTACACCCCGGGACAGGGGCGCTAGCAATCAGCCCCAGCATTTT.

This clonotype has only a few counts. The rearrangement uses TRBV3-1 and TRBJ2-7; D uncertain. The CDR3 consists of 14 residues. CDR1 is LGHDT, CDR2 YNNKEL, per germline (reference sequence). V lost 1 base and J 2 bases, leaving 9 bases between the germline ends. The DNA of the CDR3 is TGTGCCAGCAGCCAAGTCGCGAAGACCTACGAGCAGTACTTC. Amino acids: CASSQVAKTYEQYF.

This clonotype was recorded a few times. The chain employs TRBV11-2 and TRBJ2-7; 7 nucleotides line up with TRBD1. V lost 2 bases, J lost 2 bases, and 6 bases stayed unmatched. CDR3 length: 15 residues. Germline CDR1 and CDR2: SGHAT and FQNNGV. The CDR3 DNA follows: TGTGCCAGCAGCTTACTGACAGGGAAGCCCTACGAGCAGTACTTC. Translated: CASSLLTGKPYEQYF. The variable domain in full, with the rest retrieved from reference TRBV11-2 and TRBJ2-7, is EAGVAQSPRYKIIEKRQSVAFWCNPISGHATLYWYQQILGQGPKLLIQFQNNGVVDDSQLPKDRFSAERLKGVDSTLKIQPAKLEDSAVYLCASSLLTGKPYEQYFGPGTRLTVT.

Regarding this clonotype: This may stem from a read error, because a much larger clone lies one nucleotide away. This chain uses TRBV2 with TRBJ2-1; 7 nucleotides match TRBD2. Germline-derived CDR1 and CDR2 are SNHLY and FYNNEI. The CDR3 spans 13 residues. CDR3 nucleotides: TGTGCCAGCAAGCGGGACGTCAACAATGTGCAGTTCTTC. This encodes CASKRDVNNVQFF.

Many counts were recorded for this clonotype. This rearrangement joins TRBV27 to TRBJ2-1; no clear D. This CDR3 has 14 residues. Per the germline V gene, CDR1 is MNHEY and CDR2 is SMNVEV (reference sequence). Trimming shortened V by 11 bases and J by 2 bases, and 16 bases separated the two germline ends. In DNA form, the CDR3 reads TGTGCCGCAGCGAGGCGGCAGGCCTACAATGAGCAGTTCTTC. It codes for CAAARRQAYNEQFF.

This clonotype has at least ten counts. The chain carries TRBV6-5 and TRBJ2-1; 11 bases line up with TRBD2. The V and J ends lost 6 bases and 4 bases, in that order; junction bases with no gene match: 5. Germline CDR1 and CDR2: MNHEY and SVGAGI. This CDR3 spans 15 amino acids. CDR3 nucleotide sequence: TGTGCCAGCAGCCTTAGCGGGGGGGAATACAATGAGCAGTTCTTC. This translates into CASSLSGGEYNEQFF.

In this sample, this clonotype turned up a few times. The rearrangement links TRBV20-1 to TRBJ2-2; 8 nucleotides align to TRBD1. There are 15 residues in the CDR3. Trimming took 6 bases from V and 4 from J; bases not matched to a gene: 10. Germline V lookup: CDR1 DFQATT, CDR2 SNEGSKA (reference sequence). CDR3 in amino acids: CSAGRQGPTTGELFF. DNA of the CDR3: TGCAGTGCGGGCCGACAGGGGCCGACCACCGGGGAGCTGTTTTTT.

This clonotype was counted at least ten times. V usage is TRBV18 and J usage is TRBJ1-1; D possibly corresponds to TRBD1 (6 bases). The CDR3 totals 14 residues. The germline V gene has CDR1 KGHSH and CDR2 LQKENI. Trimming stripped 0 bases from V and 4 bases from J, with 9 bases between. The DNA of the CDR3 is TGTGCCAGCTCACCACCGACACAGGGCACTGAAGCTTTCTTT. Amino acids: CASSPPTQGTEAFF.

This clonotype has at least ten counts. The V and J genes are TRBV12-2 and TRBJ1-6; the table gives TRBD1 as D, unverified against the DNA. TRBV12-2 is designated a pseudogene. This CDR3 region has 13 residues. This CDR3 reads CASHDRGGSPLHF. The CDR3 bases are TGTGCAAGTCACGACAGGGGAGGATCACCCCTCCACTTT.

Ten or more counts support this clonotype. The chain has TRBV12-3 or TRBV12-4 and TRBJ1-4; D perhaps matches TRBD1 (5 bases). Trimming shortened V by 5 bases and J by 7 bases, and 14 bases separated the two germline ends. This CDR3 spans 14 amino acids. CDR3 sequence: CASSLDTRGEKLFF. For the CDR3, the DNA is TGTGCCAGCAGTCTGGACACACGGGGTGAAAAACTGTTTTTT.

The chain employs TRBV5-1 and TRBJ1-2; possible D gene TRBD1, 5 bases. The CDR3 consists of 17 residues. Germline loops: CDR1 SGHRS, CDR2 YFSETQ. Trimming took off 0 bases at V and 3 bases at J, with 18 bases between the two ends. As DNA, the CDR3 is TGCGCCAGCAGCTTGGGTTCAGGGCCCCGGAGAGACTATGGCTACACCTTC. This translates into CASSLGSGPRRDYGYTF.

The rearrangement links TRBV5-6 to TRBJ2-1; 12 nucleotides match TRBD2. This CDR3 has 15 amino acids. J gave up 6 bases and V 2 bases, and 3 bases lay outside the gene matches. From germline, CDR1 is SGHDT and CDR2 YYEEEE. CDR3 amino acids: CASSFLAGGPNEQFF. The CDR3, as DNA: TGTGCCAGCAGCTTTCTAGCGGGGGGGCCCAATGAGCAGTTCTTC.

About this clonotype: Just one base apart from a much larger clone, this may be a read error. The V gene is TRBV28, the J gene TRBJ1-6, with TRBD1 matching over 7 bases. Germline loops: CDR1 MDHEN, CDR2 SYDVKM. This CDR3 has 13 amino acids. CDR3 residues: CVSSGDRNSPLHF. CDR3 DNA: TGTGTCAGCAGTGGGGACAGAAATTCACCCCTCCACTTT.

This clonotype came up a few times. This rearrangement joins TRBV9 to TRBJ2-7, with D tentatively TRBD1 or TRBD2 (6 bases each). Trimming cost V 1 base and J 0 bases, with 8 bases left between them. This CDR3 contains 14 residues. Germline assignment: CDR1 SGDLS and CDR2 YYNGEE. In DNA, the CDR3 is TGTGCCAGCAGCGTATCGGGGGCCTCCTACGAGCAGTACTTC. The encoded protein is CASSVSGASYEQYF.

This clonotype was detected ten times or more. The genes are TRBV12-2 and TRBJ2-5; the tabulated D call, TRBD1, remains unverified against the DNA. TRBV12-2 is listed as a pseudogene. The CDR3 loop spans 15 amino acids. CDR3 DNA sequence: TGTGCAAGTCGCTTCACTTCGGGGTCCGGGGAGACCCAGTACTTC. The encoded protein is CASRFTSGSGETQYF.

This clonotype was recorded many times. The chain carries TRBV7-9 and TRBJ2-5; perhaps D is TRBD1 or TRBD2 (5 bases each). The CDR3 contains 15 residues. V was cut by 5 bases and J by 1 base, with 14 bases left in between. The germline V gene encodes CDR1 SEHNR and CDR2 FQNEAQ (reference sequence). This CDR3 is CASSPRGPGQETQYF. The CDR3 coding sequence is TGTGCCAGCAGCCCTAGGGGACCCGGCCAAGAGACCCAGTACTTC.

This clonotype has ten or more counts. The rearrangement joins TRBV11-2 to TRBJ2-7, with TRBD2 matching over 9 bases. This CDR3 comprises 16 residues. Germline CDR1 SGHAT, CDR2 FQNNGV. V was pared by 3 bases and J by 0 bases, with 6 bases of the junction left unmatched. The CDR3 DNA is TGTGCCAGCAGCTTCGGGGCTAGCGGGACCTCCTACGAGCAGTACTTC. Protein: CASSFGASGTSYEQYF.

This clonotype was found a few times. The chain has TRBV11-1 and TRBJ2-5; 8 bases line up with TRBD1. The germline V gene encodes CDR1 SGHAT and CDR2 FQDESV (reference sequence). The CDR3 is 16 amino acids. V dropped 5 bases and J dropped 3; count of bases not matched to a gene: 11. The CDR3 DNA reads TGTGCCAGCAGCGGACAGGGTCTGCGGGGAAAAGAGACCCAGTACTTC. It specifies CASSGQGLRGKETQYF.

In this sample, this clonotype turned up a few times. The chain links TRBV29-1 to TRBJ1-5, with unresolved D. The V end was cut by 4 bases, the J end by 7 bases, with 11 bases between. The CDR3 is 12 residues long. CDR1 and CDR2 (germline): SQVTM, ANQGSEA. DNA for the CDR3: TGCAGCGTTGTCTTCGACGGACAGCCCCAGCATTTT. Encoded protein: CSVVFDGQPQHF.

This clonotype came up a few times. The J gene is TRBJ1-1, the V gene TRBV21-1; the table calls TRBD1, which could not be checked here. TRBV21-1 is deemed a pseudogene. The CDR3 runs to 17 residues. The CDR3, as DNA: TGTGCCAGCAGCAACGAAAGGCCTGGGACGGAGAACACTGAAGCTTTCTTT. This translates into CASSNERPGTENTEAFF.

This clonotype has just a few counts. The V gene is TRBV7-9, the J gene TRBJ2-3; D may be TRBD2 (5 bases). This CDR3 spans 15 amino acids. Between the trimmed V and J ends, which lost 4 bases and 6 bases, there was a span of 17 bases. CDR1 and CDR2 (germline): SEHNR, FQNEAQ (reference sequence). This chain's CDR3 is CASSSNGVEFDTQYF. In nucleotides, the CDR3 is TGTGCCAGCAGCTCTAACGGGGTCGAGTTCGATACGCAGTATTTT.

CDR3 sequence: CASSLTSIGTQYF. The CDR3 coding sequence is TGTGCCAGCAGCTTAACTAGCATTGGGACCCAGTACTTC. The chain joins TRBV7-9 to TRBJ2-5; weak D call: TRBD2 (6 bases). CDR1 is SEHNR and CDR2 is FQNEAQ in the germline V gene (reference sequence). The CDR3 has 13 amino acids. V dropped 2 bases and J dropped 7 bases, with 11 bases sitting between them.

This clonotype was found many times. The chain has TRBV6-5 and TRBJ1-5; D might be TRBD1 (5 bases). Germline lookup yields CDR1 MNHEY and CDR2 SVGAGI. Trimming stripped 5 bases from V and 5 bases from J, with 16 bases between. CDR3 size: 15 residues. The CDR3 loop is CASSRGAREDQPQHF. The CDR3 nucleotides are TGTGCCAGCAGTAGAGGGGCCAGGGAGGATCAGCCCCAGCATTTT.

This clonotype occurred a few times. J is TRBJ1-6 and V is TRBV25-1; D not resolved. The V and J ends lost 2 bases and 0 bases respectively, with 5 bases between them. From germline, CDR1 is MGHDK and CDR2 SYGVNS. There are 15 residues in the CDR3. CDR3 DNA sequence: TGTGCCAGCAGTGAAGGGAGCTCCTATAATTCACCCCTCCACTTT. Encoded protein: CASSEGSSYNSPLHF.

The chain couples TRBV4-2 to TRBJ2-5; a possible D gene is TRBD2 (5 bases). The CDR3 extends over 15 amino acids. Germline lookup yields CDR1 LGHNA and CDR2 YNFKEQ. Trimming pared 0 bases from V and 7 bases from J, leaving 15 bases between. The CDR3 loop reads CASSQDQDSGRTQYF. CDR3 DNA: TGTGCCAGCAGCCAAGATCAGGACTCCGGGCGGACCCAGTACTTC.

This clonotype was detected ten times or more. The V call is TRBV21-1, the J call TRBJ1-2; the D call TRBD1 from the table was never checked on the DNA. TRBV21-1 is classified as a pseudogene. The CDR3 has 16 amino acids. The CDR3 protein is CASSKVRSGAHYGYTF. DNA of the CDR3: TGTGCCAGCAGCAAAGTTCGGTCGGGGGCGCACTATGGCTACACCTTC.

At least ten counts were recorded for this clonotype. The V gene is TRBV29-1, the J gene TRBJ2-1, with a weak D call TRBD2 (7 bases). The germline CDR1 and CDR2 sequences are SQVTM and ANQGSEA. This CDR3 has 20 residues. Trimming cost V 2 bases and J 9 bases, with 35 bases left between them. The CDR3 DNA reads TGCAGCGTTGAAACCCTGGGGCCAATGGGGGGGCGAGGTCCACTTGTTGAGCAGTTCTTC. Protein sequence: CSVETLGPMGGRGPLVEQFF.

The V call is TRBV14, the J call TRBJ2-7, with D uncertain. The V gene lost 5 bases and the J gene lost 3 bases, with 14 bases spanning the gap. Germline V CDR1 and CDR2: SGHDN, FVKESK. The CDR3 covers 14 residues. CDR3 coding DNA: TGTGCCAGCAGCTCCATTGACGGTTACTACGAGCAGTACTTC. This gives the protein CASSSIDGYYEQYF. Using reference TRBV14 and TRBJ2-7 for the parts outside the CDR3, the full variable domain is EAGVTQFPSHSVIEKGQTVTLRCDPISGHDNLYWYRRVMGKEIKFLLHFVKESKQDESGMPNNRFLAERTGGTYSTLKVQPAELEDSGVYFCASSSIDGYYEQYFGPGTRLTVT.

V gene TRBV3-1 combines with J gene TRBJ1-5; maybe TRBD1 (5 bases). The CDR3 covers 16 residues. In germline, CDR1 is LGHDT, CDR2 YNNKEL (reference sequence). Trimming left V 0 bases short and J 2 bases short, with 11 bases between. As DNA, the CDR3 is TGTGCCAGCAGCCAAGATCGGGGAGGGGGCAATCAGCCCCAGCATTTT. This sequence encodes CASSQDRGGGNQPQHF. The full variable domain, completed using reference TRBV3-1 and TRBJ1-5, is DTAVSQTPKYLVTQMGNDKSIKCEQNLGHDTMYWYKQDSKKFLKIMFSYNNKELIINETVPNRFSPKSPDKAHLNLHINSLELGDSAVYFCASSQDRGGGNQPQHFGDGTRLSIL.